The 15 T cell receptor beta chains presented below share a single source sample, sequenced in a study of T cells in Graves' hyperthyroidism and ophthalmopathy. Using RNA transcripts as the source, TCR beta CDR3 regions were amplified. HTBI primers were used for first-round RT-PCR of the TCR CDR3. TCRdb recomputed calls from the multiplex PCR reads with MiXCR, one row per CDR3 protein. In the table there are 350,000 or so distinct CDR3 sequences, about 17% of which are singletons. The sample taken for sequencing was blood. The receptors here all came from a woman aged 25 to 39 with Graves' hyperthyroidism that later progressed to Graves' ophthalmopathy.

This clonotype occurred a few times. This chain uses TRBV20-1 with TRBJ2-2; 9 nucleotides agree with TRBD2. Germline V gene sequence: CDR1 DFQATT, CDR2 SNEGSKA (reference sequence). The CDR3 covers 13 residues. CDR3 region: CSSRGGNSGELFF. Here the CDR3 DNA reads TGCAGCTCGCGGGGGGGGAATTCCGGGGAGCTGTTTTTT.

V and J are TRBV29-1 and TRBJ2-5; unclear D gene. Trimming stripped 1 base from V and 5 bases from J, with 11 bases between. There are 13 residues in the CDR3. Germline lookup yields CDR1 SQVTM and CDR2 ANQGSEA. CDR3 in DNA: TGCAGCGTTGAAGCATCTTACGGGGAGACCCAGTACTTC. Its protein is CSVEASYGETQYF.

J is TRBJ1-5 and V is TRBV20-1; D not resolved. This CDR3 comprises 14 residues. Per germline, CDR1 DFQATT and CDR2 SNEGSKA (reference sequence). V dropped 2 bases and J dropped 6 bases, with 14 bases sitting between them. CDR3 residues: CSARRGQHSQPQHF. In DNA, the CDR3 is TGCAGTGCTAGAAGAGGCCAACACTCTCAGCCCCAGCATTTT.

This CDR3 is CASSLVPGTDKAFF. The CDR3 bases are TGTGCCAGCAGCTTAGTTCCGGGGACAGATAAAGCTTTCTTT. The rearrangement joins TRBV7-8 to TRBJ1-1, with 7 bases lining up with TRBD1. V shed 1 base, J shed 9 bases, and the junction held 8 bases outside the gene matches. Germline-derived CDR1 and CDR2 are SGHVS and FQNEAQ. CDR3 length: 14 amino acids.

In its sample, this clonotype was seen a few times. V is TRBV19 and J is TRBJ1-1; D gene ambiguous. Germline V gene sequence: CDR1 LNHDA, CDR2 SQIVND (reference sequence). This CDR3 has 13 amino acids. Trimming took off 5 bases at V and 2 bases at J, with 9 bases between the two ends. The CDR3 coding sequence is TGTGCCAGTAGTGTCTTATCAAACACTGAAGCTTTCTTT. Translation gives CASSVLSNTEAFF.

The chain has TRBV4-1 and TRBJ1-1; D possibly corresponds to TRBD1 (5 bases). Trimming took 8 bases from V and 2 from J, leaving 21 bases between them. The CDR3 is 16 amino acids. Germline values: CDR1 MGHRA, CDR2 YSYEKL. CDR3: CASRPLVQGANTEAFF. CDR3 nucleotides: TGCGCCAGCCGACCATTAGTTCAGGGCGCAAACACTGAAGCTTTCTTT.

This clonotype has ten or more counts. The V gene is TRBV27, the J gene TRBJ2-3; D gene ambiguous. There are 17 residues in the CDR3. V was trimmed by 2 bases and J by 4 bases, leaving 19 bases between them. From germline, CDR1 is MNHEY and CDR2 SMNVEV (reference sequence). The CDR3 is CASSLPLLNSPPDTQYF. The DNA for the CDR3 is TGTGCCAGCAGTTTACCCCTTTTAAACTCCCCGCCAGATACGCAGTATTTT.

This clonotype was found many times. The V gene is TRBV10-3, the J gene TRBJ2-7, with TRBD1 identical over 11 bases. The J segment lost 2 bases and the V segment lost 6 bases, leaving 6 bases of the junction unmatched. CDR1 and CDR2 (germline): ENHRY, SYGVKD. CDR3 length equals 15 residues. Written as DNA, the CDR3 is TGTGCCATCAGCAGCCCGGGACAGGGGGCCTACGAGCAGTACTTC. It specifies CAISSPGQGAYEQYF.

In this sample, this clonotype turned up many times. This chain joins TRBV12-3 or TRBV12-4 and TRBJ1-5; D remains ambiguous. Trimming cost V 6 bases and J 5 bases, with 11 bases left between them. The CDR3 has 13 amino acids. CDR3 bases: TGTGCCAGCAGACGGACGTCGTATCAGCCCCAGCATTTT. This codes for CASRRTSYQPQHF.

This clonotype was found many times. The chain combines TRBV12-5 with TRBJ2-5; 8 nucleotides match TRBD2. The trim removed 5 bases at V and 1 base at J, leaving 9 bases unmatched. Germline-derived CDR1 and CDR2 are LGHNT and FRNRAP. The CDR3 has 16 amino acids. The chain's CDR3 is CASGTVSSGPQETQYF. The CDR3 bases are TGTGCTAGTGGTACGGTGTCTAGCGGGCCCCAAGAGACCCAGTACTTC. Drawing the rest from reference TRBV12-5 and TRBJ2-5, the complete variable domain is DARVTQTPRHKVTEMGQEVTMRCQPILGHNTVFWYRQTMMQGLELLAYFRNRAPLDDSGMPKDRFSAEMPDATLATLKIQPSEPRDSAVYFCASGTVSSGPQETQYFGPGTRLLVL.

The chain joins TRBV6-2 or TRBV6-3 to TRBJ1-5; 9 positions agree with TRBD1. The J segment lost 5 bases and the V segment lost 8 bases, leaving 10 bases of the junction unmatched. The CDR3 contains 15 residues. Germline V gene sequence: CDR1 MNHEY, CDR2 SVGEGT. The CDR3 sequence: CASVTRQGDYQPQHF. CDR3 sequence (DNA): TGTGCCAGCGTTACTAGACAGGGGGATTATCAGCCCCAGCATTTT.

This clonotype was observed at least ten times. The chain uses TRBV27 and TRBJ1-2; tentatively, D is TRBD1 (6 bases). From germline, CDR1 is MNHEY and CDR2 SMNVEV (reference sequence). The V end lost 3 bases, the J end lost 7 bases, and 15 bases lay between the germline ends. CDR3 size: 14 residues. CDR3: CASSLFQGLGGYTF. The CDR3, as DNA: TGTGCCAGCAGTTTGTTTCAGGGGCTCGGTGGCTACACCTTC.

In its sample, this clonotype was seen many times. This chain uses TRBV3-1 with TRBJ2-1, with D unresolved. The CDR3 is 13 residues long. Germline-derived CDR1 and CDR2 are LGHDT and YNNKEL (reference sequence). Trimming pared 1 base from V and 5 bases from J, leaving 6 bases between. CDR3 DNA sequence: TGTGCCAGCAGCCAAGCTAGAGACAATGAGCAGTTCTTC. Amino acid sequence: CASSQARDNEQFF.

The sample holds many counts of this clonotype. The rearrangement uses TRBV12-3 or TRBV12-4 and TRBJ2-3; D assignment may be TRBD1 or TRBD2 (7 bases each). This CDR3 has 19 residues. V lost 5 bases, J lost 5 bases, and 29 bases lay in between. CDR3: CASSPQGGQVWGSVDTQYF. In nucleotides, the CDR3 is TGTGCCAGCAGTCCCCAGGGGGGGCAGGTGTGGGGGAGTGTAGATACGCAGTATTTT.

The rearrangement joins TRBV6-1 to TRBJ2-7; possible D gene TRBD2, 6 bases. This CDR3 is built from 16 residues. In germline, CDR1 is MNHNS, CDR2 SASEGT. V dropped 2 bases and J dropped 0 bases, with 14 bases sitting between them. The CDR3 DNA reads as TGTGCCAGCAGTGAAATTGAGCGGGCCGACTCCTACGAGCAGTACTTC. Translating it yields CASSEIERADSYEQYF.